These 19 T cell receptor beta chains came from one sample sequenced in a study of blood T cell repertoires in COVID-19. Measured with immunoSEQ multiplex PCR; TCRdb has only the in-frame clones, and not every one. The sample shows about 300,000 clones, roughly 91% of them seen only once. Input material: PBMCs or T cells enriched from blood (not recorded which). The receptors shown here come from a woman in her 50s who had been exposed to COVID-19.

This clone showed up just once. The genes are TRBV9 and TRBJ1-2, with D maybe TRBD1 (5 bases). The CDR3 runs to 14 residues. Trimming took off 1 base at V and 8 bases at J, with 15 bases between the two ends. Germline V lookup: CDR1 SGDLS, CDR2 YYNGEE. In DNA, the CDR3 is TGTGCCAGCAGCGTACCCGCGGGACCGAGAGGCTACACCTTC. Protein: CASSVPAGPRGYTF.

The chain is built from TRBV18 and TRBJ1-4; 8 bases align to TRBD1. J was trimmed by 0 bases and V by 4 bases; bases with no gene match: 7. This CDR3 has 17 residues. Germline V gene sequence: CDR1 KGHSH, CDR2 LQKENI. The DNA of the CDR3 is TGTGCCAGCTCACGCGACAGGGGTGTTGCAACTAATGAAAAACTGTTTTTT. Its translation: CASSRDRGVATNEKLFF. Drawing the rest from reference TRBV18 and TRBJ1-4, the complete variable domain is NAGVMQNPRHLVRRRGQEARLRCSPMKGHSHVYWYRQLPEEGLKFMVYLQKENIIDESGMPKERFSAEFPKEGPSILRIQQVVRGDSAAYFCASSRDRGVATNEKLFFGSGTQLSVL.

The chain employs TRBV7-9 and TRBJ2-2; D not certain. With 1 base removed from V and 6 bases from J, the gap between germline ends came to 9 bases. CDR1 and CDR2 (germline): SEHNR, FQNEAQ (reference sequence). The CDR3 runs to 14 residues. The CDR3 region is CASSLELLPGELFF. The DNA of the CDR3 is TGTGCCAGCAGCTTAGAGCTTTTACCCGGGGAGCTGTTTTTT.

The V call is TRBV7-6, the J call TRBJ1-6; 8 bases agree with TRBD1. This CDR3 contains 16 residues. The junction had 8 bases not matched to a gene; V was cut back by 0 bases and J by 10 bases. CDR1 is SGHVS and CDR2 is FNYEAQ in the germline V gene. The CDR3 region has the DNA TGTGCCAGCAGCTTAGCCGGACAGGGTCTGGGATCACCCCTCCACTTT. Protein: CASSLAGQGLGSPLHF.

For the CDR3, the DNA is TGTGCCAGCAGCTTACTACCCCGATCTAGCACAGATACGCAGTATTTT. Translated, it gives CASSLLPRSSTDTQYF. V usage is TRBV7-8 and J usage is TRBJ2-3; no reliable D call. CDR3 length: 16 residues. From germline, CDR1 is SGHVS and CDR2 FQNEAQ. The V end lost 2 bases, the J end lost 0 bases, and 12 bases lay between the germline ends.

This chain uses TRBV5-4 with TRBJ1-4, with a weak D call TRBD1 (6 bases). Germline CDR1 reads SGHNT; CDR2 reads YYREEE (reference sequence). The CDR3 contains 13 residues. V was shortened by 9 bases and J by 8 bases, with 17 bases between the two germline ends. The CDR3 nucleotides read TGTGCCACCGCGGGGGGGCGGAGGGAAAAACTGTTTTTT. It translates to CATAGGRREKLFF.

The V gene is TRBV19, the J gene TRBJ1-4, with TRBD1 identical over 11 bases. The CDR3 has 13 amino acids. CDR1 is LNHDA, CDR2 SQIVND, per germline (reference sequence). Trimming cost V 4 bases and J 12 bases; bases outside gene matches: 4. Here the CDR3 DNA reads TGTGCCAGTAGTACAACGGGACAGGGGGAACTGTTTTTT. Protein product: CASSTTGQGELFF.

The chain joins TRBV28 to TRBJ1-2, with unresolved D. The CDR3 length is 11 residues. From germline, CDR1 is MDHEN and CDR2 SYDVKM. Trimming removed 3 bases at V and 8 bases at J, with 7 bases between. DNA of the CDR3: TGTGCCAGCAGTTTTCGGAGGGGCTACACCTTC. The encoded protein is CASSFRRGYTF.

V usage is TRBV23-1 and J usage is TRBJ2-1, with 7 bases identical to TRBD1. TRBV23-1 is marked as an open reading frame, function uncertain. This CDR3 has 15 residues. Germline trimming cut 4 bases from V and 4 bases from J; bases unmatched to any gene: 7. CDR3 sequence: CASSRLMTGYNEQFF. CDR3 sequence (DNA): TGCGCCAGCAGTCGACTAATGACAGGGTACAATGAGCAGTTCTTC.

J is TRBJ2-7 and V is TRBV11-2; 8 nucleotides agree with TRBD1. Germline-derived CDR1 and CDR2 are SGHAT and FQNNGV. The CDR3 consists of 15 residues. With 5 bases clipped from V and 7 bases from J, the junction kept 13 bases outside the gene matches. The CDR3: CASSPRTGWRDEQYF. In DNA, the CDR3 is TGTGCCAGCAGCCCACGGACAGGGTGGAGGGATGAGCAGTACTTC.

The genes are TRBV29-1 and TRBJ2-2; maybe TRBD2 (5 bases). The CDR3 extends over 18 amino acids. Between the trimmed V and J ends, which lost 4 bases and 0 bases, there was a span of 21 bases. Germline V CDR1 and CDR2: SQVTM, ANQGSEA. The CDR3 is CSVVGLRGLSPNTGELFF. The CDR3 DNA follows: TGCAGCGTTGTCGGGTTACGGGGTCTCTCTCCGAACACCGGGGAGCTGTTTTTT.

V gene TRBV4-1 combines with J gene TRBJ1-1; maybe TRBD1 (6 bases). Trimming stripped 0 bases from V and 6 bases from J, with 14 bases between. The germline V gene has CDR1 MGHRA and CDR2 YSYEKL. The CDR3 runs 15 residues. CDR3 bases: TGCGCCAGCAGCCAAGATAGCAGGGGACGAGCTGAAGCTTTCTTT. As protein: CASSQDSRGRAEAFF.

The J gene is TRBJ1-4, the V gene TRBV30; D remains unclear. This CDR3 contains 13 residues. Trimming took 2 bases from V and 7 from J, leaving 11 bases between them. The germline V gene encodes CDR1 GTSNPN and CDR2 SVGIG (reference sequence). The CDR3 here is CAWSSGIGEKLFF. As DNA, the CDR3 is TGTGCCTGGAGTTCGGGGATCGGTGAAAAACTGTTTTTT.

The genes are TRBV28 and TRBJ2-7; D is possibly TRBD1 (6 bases). Between the trimmed V and J ends, which lost 6 bases and 6 bases, there was a span of 21 bases. CDR1 is MDHEN and CDR2 is SYDVKM in the germline V gene. The CDR3 covers 15 residues. CDR3 sequence: CASRGTGTYTPEQYF. The CDR3 coding sequence is TGTGCCAGCAGGGGTACCGGGACATACACACCCGAGCAGTACTTC.

V gene TRBV28 combines with J gene TRBJ2-5; TRBD2 matches 8 bases. Unmatched junction bases numbered 7, after V lost 3 bases and J lost 4 bases. The CDR3 has 15 amino acids. From germline, CDR1 is MDHEN and CDR2 SYDVKM. CDR3 sequence: CASSFGSGGPETQYF. As DNA, the CDR3 is TGTGCCAGCAGTTTCGGGTCGGGGGGGCCAGAGACCCAGTACTTC.

The V gene is TRBV23-1, the J gene TRBJ1-1; D unresolved. TRBV23-1 has ORF status, its function being uncertain. Trimming cost V 5 bases and J 2 bases, with 3 bases left between them. This CDR3 comprises 11 residues. The CDR3 DNA sequence: TGCGCCAGCAGTGGCAACACTGAAGCTTTCTTT. Protein sequence: CASSGNTEAFF.

The V call is TRBV6-5, the J call TRBJ1-2; 7 bases agree with TRBD1. The germline gives CDR1 MNHEY, CDR2 SVGAGI. CDR3 length equals 13 residues. The V gene end was trimmed by 6 bases and the J gene end by 3 bases; junction bases not matched to a gene: 4. The CDR3 loop reads CASSIQGHYGYTF. The CDR3 DNA reads as TGTGCCAGCAGCATACAGGGGCACTATGGCTACACCTTC.

The chain combines TRBV2 with TRBJ1-1; D is unclear. CDR1 and CDR2 (germline): SNHLY, FYNNEI. This CDR3 region has 15 residues. Trimming removed 2 bases from V and 4 bases from J, with 14 bases in between. The CDR3 DNA follows: TGTGCCAGCAGTGAATCGAGCGGGCGGCGCACTGAAGCTTTCTTT. It yields the protein CASSESSGRRTEAFF.

The chain has TRBV4-1 and TRBJ1-2, with D perhaps TRBD1 (6 bases). Germline V gene lookup returns CDR1 MGHRA and CDR2 YSYEKL. CDR3 length: 18 residues. Trimming removed 0 bases from V and 4 bases from J, with 21 bases in between. The DNA of the CDR3 is TGCGCCAGCAGCCAAGACCCGCTTCACCGGGACAAAACCTATGGCTACACCTTC. Translated, it gives CASSQDPLHRDKTYGYTF.